This TCR beta chain was recovered during a study of T cells in localized non-small cell lung cancer. The germline V gene encodes CDR1 SGHVS and CDR2 FNYEAQ. The CDR3 consists of 13 residues. Trimming removed 6 bases from V and 0 bases from J, with 6 bases in between. Profiling relied on immunoSEQ multiplex PCR, and the TCRdb table lists in-frame clones only, not all of them. Counted here are 20,000 to 25,000 clones, approximately 90% occurring once; the ten biggest clones make up roughly 20%. The receptor comes from a man between 40 and 70 years old with stage II squamous cell lung carcinoma. This chain connects TRBV7-6 to TRBJ1-3; D ambiguous. The sample here was PBMCs, taken before any cancer treatment. The CDR3 loop reads CASSYDSGNTIYF. For the CDR3, the DNA is TGTGCCAGCAGTTACGACTCTGGAAACACCATATATTTT.